This T cell receptor (beta chain) was retrieved from a study of blood T cell repertoires in COVID-19. Study-wide context: From T cells, B-cell-depleted T cells, or PBMCs came the material, which was cDNA or gDNA.

In the original processing: Reference gene primer amplification gave estimated nucleated cell counts. Sequenced by immunoSEQ multiplex PCR; TCRdb stores in-frame clones only, minus some. D and trimming were read from the DNA, whereas the V and J calls and clone size are those reported in that table. In the table there are about 110,000 clones, over 80% of which are singletons. Details on this clone: An end of the junction differs from the germline gene, which may be a read error.

The CDR3 extends over 13 amino acids. Germline V gene lookup returns CDR1 SEHNR and CDR2 FQNEAQ (reference sequence). This receptor was identified in a human donor in a cohort sampled during active COVID-19. Sequencing used peripheral blood. The chain joins TRBV7-9 to TRBJ1-2; no firm D call. The CDR3 region is CATSLLTDYGYTF. The CDR3 DNA sequence: TGTGCCACCAGCTTATTAACGGACTATGGCTACACCTTC.